These 29 T cell receptor beta chains were all obtained from the same sample, sequenced in a study of blood T cells in healthy people across ages (dated by TCRdb to between 2015 and 2016). The receptor library was made with 5' RACE. A second PCR of about 6 to 11 cycles was run with a J-beta primer mix and a sample-barcoded 5' primer. TCRdb reprocessed the public reads (quality trimming at Q25 with fastp, clone calling with MiXCR) and kept in-frame beta chains. Merged by CDR3 protein, the rows form single entries marked with the most common genes and DNA. This sample comprises around 1,800,000 distinct CDR3 sequences, roughly 43% of them detected only once. The ten largest clonotypes hold 23% of the sample. The specimen was blood. The source of these receptors is a human donor in good health.

The chain's CDR3 is CASSRRGQISYEQYF. CDR3 coding DNA: TGTGCCAGCAGTCGTAGGGGACAGATTTCCTACGAGCAGTACTTC. V and J are TRBV12-3 or TRBV12-4 and TRBJ2-7; 7 nucleotides align to TRBD1. The length of the CDR3 is 15 residues. V gave up 5 bases and J gave up 1 base; unmatched junction bases: 8.

This clonotype was picked up a small number of times. This rearrangement joins TRBV9 to TRBJ1-2; 7 bases are shared with TRBD1. This CDR3 is 14 amino acids long. CDR1 is SGDLS and CDR2 is YYNGEE in the germline V gene. J lost 6 bases, V lost 3 bases, and 8 bases had no gene match. The CDR3 loop reads CASSGPTGNNGYTF. Here the CDR3 DNA reads TGTGCCAGCAGCGGCCCGACAGGGAATAATGGCTACACCTTC.

The rearrangement uses TRBV3-1 and TRBJ2-3; D is possibly TRBD2 (6 bases). The V gene lost 0 bases and the J gene lost 2 bases, with 24 bases spanning the gap. Germline CDR1 LGHDT, CDR2 YNNKEL (reference sequence). CDR3 length equals 20 residues. The CDR3, as DNA: TGTGCCAGCAGCCAAGAGGTGGGGGGTGTGGCAATCCCACTCACAGATACGCAGTATTTT. Translation: CASSQEVGGVAIPLTDTQYF.

This clonotype was seen only a few times. This chain joins TRBV20-1 and TRBJ2-5; D perhaps matches TRBD2 (6 bases). Germline CDR1 DFQATT, CDR2 SNEGSKA (reference sequence). The length of the CDR3 is 17 residues. The germline V and J ends were trimmed by 2 bases and 0 bases, with 19 bases remaining between them. The CDR3 region has the DNA TGCAGTGCTAGACCCCGGGGCTTAGCGGCGTACCAAGAGACCCAGTACTTC. Translated, it gives CSARPRGLAAYQETQYF.

Only a few counts were recorded for this clonotype. V gene TRBV18 combines with J gene TRBJ1-5; D call uncertain. Trimming took off 3 bases at V and 1 base at J, with 10 bases between the two ends. The CDR3 spans 15 residues. Germline CDR1 KGHSH, CDR2 LQKENI. CDR3 loop: CASSPEGASNQPQHF. As DNA, the CDR3 is TGTGCCAGCTCACCTGAGGGAGCGAGCAATCAGCCCCAGCATTTT.

In its sample, this clonotype was seen once. The rearrangement uses TRBV7-9 and TRBJ1-2, with D uncertain. Per germline, CDR1 SEHNR and CDR2 FQNEAQ (reference sequence). V shed 3 bases and J shed 0 bases, with 11 bases lying between them. The CDR3 totals 15 residues. CDR3 DNA sequence: TGTGCCAGCAGCTTGCCGGGGAATCCTAACTATGGCTACACCTTC. The encoded protein is CASSLPGNPNYGYTF.

V usage is TRBV28 and J usage is TRBJ1-2, with 8 bases lining up with TRBD1. Per the germline V gene, CDR1 is MDHEN and CDR2 is SYDVKM. V lost 5 bases to trimming and J lost 8 bases; unmatched junction nucleotides: 10. This CDR3 is built from 14 residues. As DNA, the CDR3 is TGTGCCAGCAGTCCGCTGGACAGGGATGGCGGCTACACCTTC. Its protein is CASSPLDRDGGYTF.

The chain links TRBV25-1 to TRBJ2-5; 8 nucleotides match TRBD2. CDR3 size: 17 residues. Germline assignment: CDR1 MGHDK and CDR2 SYGVNS. Trimming at V came to 5 bases and at J to 0 bases, leaving 11 bases not matched to a gene. The CDR3 DNA reads as TGTGCCAGCAGTCCCTTAGTTACGGGGGGGTACCAAGAGACCCAGTACTTC. Its protein is CASSPLVTGGYQETQYF.

The chain combines TRBV5-1 with TRBJ2-7; no definite D call. V was trimmed by 2 bases and J by 11 bases, leaving 20 bases between them. In germline, CDR1 is SGHRS, CDR2 YFSETQ. The CDR3 has 14 residues. The CDR3 region has the DNA TGCGCCAGCAGCTTCAATCAAGGTGAAAGAGAGGAGTACTTC. Its protein is CASSFNQGEREEYF.

The rearrangement links TRBV6-5 to TRBJ1-2; D uncertain. The V gene lost 8 bases and the J gene lost 7 bases, with 23 bases spanning the gap. Germline V gene sequence: CDR1 MNHEY, CDR2 SVGAGI. This CDR3 spans 15 amino acids. In DNA form, the CDR3 reads TGTGCCAGCGCGATGAAACCGGGCCAGGCGGGTGGCTACACCTTC. It encodes CASAMKPGQAGGYTF.

The chain combines TRBV29-1 with TRBJ2-6; 8 nucleotides align to TRBD2. This CDR3 has 16 residues. Germline V gives CDR1 SQVTM, CDR2 ANQGSEA. The V and J ends lost 7 bases and 2 bases, in that order; junction bases with no gene match: 10. The CDR3 region has the DNA TGCAGCGCCTCGGGGGGGCCGCTTCCTGGGGCCAACGTCCTGACTTTC. It codes for CSASGGPLPGANVLTF.

J is TRBJ2-5 and V is TRBV7-2, with D perhaps TRBD2 (6 bases). The CDR3 covers 15 residues. Germline lookup yields CDR1 SGHTA and CDR2 FQGNSA. Trimming stripped 3 bases from V and 0 bases from J, with 11 bases between. The CDR3 loop reads CASSFDSGYQETQYF. The CDR3 coding sequence is TGTGCCAGCAGCTTCGACAGCGGGTACCAAGAGACCCAGTACTTC. The full variable domain, its missing parts supplied by reference TRBV7-2 and TRBJ2-5, is GAGVSQSPSNKVTEKGKDVELRCDPISGHTALYWYRQSLGQGLEFLIYFQGNSAPDKSGLPSDRFSAERTGGSVSTLTIQRTQQEDSAVYLCASSFDSGYQETQYFGPGTRLLVL.

The V call is TRBV29-1, the J call TRBJ2-3; possibly TRBD2 for D (6 bases). Germline CDR1 is SQVTM and CDR2 is ANQGSEA. V lost 2 bases, J lost 0 bases, and 9 bases lay in between. This CDR3 region has 14 residues. The DNA for the CDR3 is TGCAGCGTTGAAATCGGGGGAAGCACAGATACGCAGTATTTT. Encoded protein: CSVEIGGSTDTQYF.

The chain carries TRBV9 and TRBJ1-2; the D is unclear. The germline V and J ends were trimmed by 7 bases and 3 bases, with 19 bases remaining between them. The CDR3 runs to 15 residues. Germline CDR1 and CDR2: SGDLS and YYNGEE. This CDR3 is CASAARRASDYGYTF. The CDR3 nucleotides are TGTGCCAGCGCGGCGCGGAGGGCATCGGACTATGGCTACACCTTC.

The gene calls are TRBV20-1 and TRBJ2-5, with 7 nucleotides matching TRBD1. CDR1 and CDR2 from the germline V gene are DFQATT and SNEGSKA (reference sequence). This CDR3 has 15 residues. J gave up 1 base and V 4 bases, and 9 bases lay outside the gene matches. CDR3: CSAKRGTDPQETQYF. The DNA of the CDR3 is TGCAGTGCTAAGAGGGGGACAGACCCCCAAGAGACCCAGTACTTC.

The V gene is TRBV7-2, the J gene TRBJ2-5; 11 bases are shared with TRBD2. This CDR3 spans 16 amino acids. Germline V lookup: CDR1 SGHTA, CDR2 FQGNSA. V shed 0 bases and J 5 bases; nucleotides not matched to a gene: 5. For the CDR3, the DNA is TGTGCCAGCAGCTTAGCTGGGACTAGCGGTGGGGAGACCCAGTACTTC. As protein: CASSLAGTSGGETQYF. The whole variable domain, remainder taken from reference TRBV7-2 and TRBJ2-5, is GAGVSQSPSNKVTEKGKDVELRCDPISGHTALYWYRQSLGQGLEFLIYFQGNSAPDKSGLPSDRFSAERTGGSVSTLTIQRTQQEDSAVYLCASSLAGTSGGETQYFGPGTRLLVL.

The V call is TRBV11-2, the J call TRBJ2-1; D may be TRBD2 (7 bases). Germline CDR1 SGHAT, CDR2 FQNNGV. Deletions cut 2 bases from V and 3 bases from J, with 14 bases between. The CDR3 contains 16 residues. The CDR3 is CASSLKGGGYYNEQFF. The CDR3 bases are TGTGCCAGCAGCTTAAAGGGGGGGGGATACTACAATGAGCAGTTCTTC. The full variable domain, rest sourced from reference TRBV11-2 and TRBJ2-1, is EAGVAQSPRYKIIEKRQSVAFWCNPISGHATLYWYQQILGQGPKLLIQFQNNGVVDDSQLPKDRFSAERLKGVDSTLKIQPAKLEDSAVYLCASSLKGGGYYNEQFFGPGTRLTVL.

The J gene is TRBJ2-7, the V gene TRBV20-1; possibly TRBD2 for D (6 bases). Per the germline V gene, CDR1 is DFQATT and CDR2 is SNEGSKA (reference sequence). Trimming removed 1 base from V and 0 bases from J, with 13 bases in between. The CDR3 is made up of 15 amino acids. The CDR3 coding sequence is TGCAGTGCTAGAGGCGGGAACTACGACTCCTACGAGCAGTACTTC. Translated: CSARGGNYDSYEQYF.

As DNA, the CDR3 is TGTGCCAGCAGTTACGGGGGGTCTTTAGGCTACGAGCAGTACTTC. Its translation: CASSYGGSLGYEQYF. This chain uses TRBV6-5 with TRBJ2-5; a possible D gene is TRBD2 (6 bases). The better agreement between TRBJ2-7 and the DNA end casts doubt on the J call. Germline values: CDR1 MNHEY, CDR2 SVGAGI. The CDR3 spans 15 residues.

Many counts were recorded for this clonotype. The chain couples TRBV4-1 to TRBJ2-1; D not resolved. CDR3 size: 14 residues. Trimming removed 5 bases at V and 6 bases at J, with 14 bases between. Germline V gives CDR1 MGHRA, CDR2 YSYEKL. CDR3 sequence (DNA): TGCGCCAGCAGCTATGACGCAGCCGCCAATGAGCAGTTCTTC. It is translated as CASSYDAAANEQFF.

In its sample, this clonotype was seen once. The V gene is TRBV5-5, the J gene TRBJ1-6; 9 bases are a match to TRBD1. The V gene end was trimmed by 3 bases and the J gene end by 7 bases; junction bases not matched to a gene: 11. CDR1 and CDR2 (germline): SGHKS, YYEKEE (reference sequence). The CDR3 is 17 amino acids. The CDR3 loop reads CASSWGIQGAGNSPLHF. In DNA form, the CDR3 reads TGTGCCAGCAGCTGGGGAATACAGGGGGCCGGGAATTCACCCCTCCACTTT.

V gene TRBV4-1 combines with J gene TRBJ2-7; D perhaps matches TRBD2 (6 bases). CDR1 is MGHRA, CDR2 YSYEKL, per germline. Trimming cost V 0 bases and J 6 bases, with 9 bases left between them. This CDR3 comprises 13 residues. The CDR3 DNA reads as TGCGCCAGCAGCCAAGAAGGGAGGAGCGAGCAGTACTTC. Protein sequence: CASSQEGRSEQYF.

The chain employs TRBV7-2 and TRBJ2-4; D is uncertain. The assigned J gene may be wrong: the sequence end matches TRBJ2-7 better. Germline V gives CDR1 SGHTA, CDR2 FQGNSA. This CDR3 spans 13 amino acids. This CDR3 reads CASSPGTRHEQYF. DNA of the CDR3: TGTGCCAGCAGCCCTGGCACGAGGCACGAGCAGTACTTC.

Worth noting for this clonotype: At one of its ends the junction is not consistent with the germline gene, which may arise from a read error. The chain links TRBV12-3 or TRBV12-4 to TRBJ2-5; D gene unclear. This CDR3 is built from 13 residues. As DNA, the CDR3 is TGTGCCAACAGTTTCGGGTACCAAGAGACCCAGTACTTC. This encodes CANSFGYQETQYF.

V usage is TRBV7-2 and J usage is TRBJ1-4; no clear D. CDR3 size: 15 residues. Looked up from germline, CDR1 is SGHTA and CDR2 is FQGNSA. Trimming left V 2 bases short and J 7 bases short, with 14 bases between. The CDR3 region is CASSLSATQAEKLFF. The DNA for the CDR3 is TGTGCCAGCAGCTTATCGGCCACCCAGGCTGAAAAACTGTTTTTT.

The chain couples TRBV6-6 to TRBJ2-5; no clear D gene. The V gene's germline CDR1 is MNHNY and CDR2 SVGAGI (reference sequence). The CDR3 runs to 12 residues. V lost 4 bases to trimming and J lost 11 bases, with 14 bases between them. In DNA form, the CDR3 reads TGTGCCAGCAGTTCGGCAGGTGCTAGGCAGTACTTC. Protein: CASSSAGARQYF.

This clonotype was counted between two and nine times. V and J are TRBV7-9 and TRBJ2-6, with D uncertain. V lost 10 bases and J 2 bases, leaving 6 bases between the germline ends. Looked up from germline, CDR1 is SEHNR and CDR2 is FQNEAQ (reference sequence). The CDR3 loop spans 12 amino acids. The CDR3 DNA reads TGTGCCACCCAGGCTGGGGCCAACGTCCTGACTTTC. Protein sequence: CATQAGANVLTF. Using reference TRBV7-9 and TRBJ2-6 for the parts outside the CDR3, the full variable domain is DTGVSQNPRHKITKRGQNVTFRCDPISEHNRLYWYRQTLGQGPEFLTYFQNEAQLEKSRLLSDRFSAERPKGSFSTLEIQRTEQGDSAMYLCATQAGANVLTFGAGSRLTVL.

This clonotype was seen more than once but under ten times. CDR3: CASSLRSTFTSGANVLTF. The CDR3 coding sequence is TGCGCCAGCAGCTTGCGGTCCACCTTTACCTCTGGGGCCAACGTCCTGACTTTC. This sequence joins TRBV5-1 and TRBJ2-6; D gene unclear. V was trimmed by 1 base and J by 0 bases, leaving 14 bases between them. CDR3 length equals 18 residues. Germline CDR1 and CDR2: SGHRS and YFSETQ.

The rearrangement links TRBV24-1 to TRBJ2-5; D call uncertain. Germline V gene lookup returns CDR1 KGHDR and CDR2 SFDVKD. The CDR3 totals 13 residues. V lost 4 bases to trimming and J lost 1 base, with 6 bases between them. CDR3 in amino acids: CATSEAGQETQYF. Written as DNA, the CDR3 is TGTGCCACCAGTGAAGCAGGCCAAGAGACCCAGTACTTC.